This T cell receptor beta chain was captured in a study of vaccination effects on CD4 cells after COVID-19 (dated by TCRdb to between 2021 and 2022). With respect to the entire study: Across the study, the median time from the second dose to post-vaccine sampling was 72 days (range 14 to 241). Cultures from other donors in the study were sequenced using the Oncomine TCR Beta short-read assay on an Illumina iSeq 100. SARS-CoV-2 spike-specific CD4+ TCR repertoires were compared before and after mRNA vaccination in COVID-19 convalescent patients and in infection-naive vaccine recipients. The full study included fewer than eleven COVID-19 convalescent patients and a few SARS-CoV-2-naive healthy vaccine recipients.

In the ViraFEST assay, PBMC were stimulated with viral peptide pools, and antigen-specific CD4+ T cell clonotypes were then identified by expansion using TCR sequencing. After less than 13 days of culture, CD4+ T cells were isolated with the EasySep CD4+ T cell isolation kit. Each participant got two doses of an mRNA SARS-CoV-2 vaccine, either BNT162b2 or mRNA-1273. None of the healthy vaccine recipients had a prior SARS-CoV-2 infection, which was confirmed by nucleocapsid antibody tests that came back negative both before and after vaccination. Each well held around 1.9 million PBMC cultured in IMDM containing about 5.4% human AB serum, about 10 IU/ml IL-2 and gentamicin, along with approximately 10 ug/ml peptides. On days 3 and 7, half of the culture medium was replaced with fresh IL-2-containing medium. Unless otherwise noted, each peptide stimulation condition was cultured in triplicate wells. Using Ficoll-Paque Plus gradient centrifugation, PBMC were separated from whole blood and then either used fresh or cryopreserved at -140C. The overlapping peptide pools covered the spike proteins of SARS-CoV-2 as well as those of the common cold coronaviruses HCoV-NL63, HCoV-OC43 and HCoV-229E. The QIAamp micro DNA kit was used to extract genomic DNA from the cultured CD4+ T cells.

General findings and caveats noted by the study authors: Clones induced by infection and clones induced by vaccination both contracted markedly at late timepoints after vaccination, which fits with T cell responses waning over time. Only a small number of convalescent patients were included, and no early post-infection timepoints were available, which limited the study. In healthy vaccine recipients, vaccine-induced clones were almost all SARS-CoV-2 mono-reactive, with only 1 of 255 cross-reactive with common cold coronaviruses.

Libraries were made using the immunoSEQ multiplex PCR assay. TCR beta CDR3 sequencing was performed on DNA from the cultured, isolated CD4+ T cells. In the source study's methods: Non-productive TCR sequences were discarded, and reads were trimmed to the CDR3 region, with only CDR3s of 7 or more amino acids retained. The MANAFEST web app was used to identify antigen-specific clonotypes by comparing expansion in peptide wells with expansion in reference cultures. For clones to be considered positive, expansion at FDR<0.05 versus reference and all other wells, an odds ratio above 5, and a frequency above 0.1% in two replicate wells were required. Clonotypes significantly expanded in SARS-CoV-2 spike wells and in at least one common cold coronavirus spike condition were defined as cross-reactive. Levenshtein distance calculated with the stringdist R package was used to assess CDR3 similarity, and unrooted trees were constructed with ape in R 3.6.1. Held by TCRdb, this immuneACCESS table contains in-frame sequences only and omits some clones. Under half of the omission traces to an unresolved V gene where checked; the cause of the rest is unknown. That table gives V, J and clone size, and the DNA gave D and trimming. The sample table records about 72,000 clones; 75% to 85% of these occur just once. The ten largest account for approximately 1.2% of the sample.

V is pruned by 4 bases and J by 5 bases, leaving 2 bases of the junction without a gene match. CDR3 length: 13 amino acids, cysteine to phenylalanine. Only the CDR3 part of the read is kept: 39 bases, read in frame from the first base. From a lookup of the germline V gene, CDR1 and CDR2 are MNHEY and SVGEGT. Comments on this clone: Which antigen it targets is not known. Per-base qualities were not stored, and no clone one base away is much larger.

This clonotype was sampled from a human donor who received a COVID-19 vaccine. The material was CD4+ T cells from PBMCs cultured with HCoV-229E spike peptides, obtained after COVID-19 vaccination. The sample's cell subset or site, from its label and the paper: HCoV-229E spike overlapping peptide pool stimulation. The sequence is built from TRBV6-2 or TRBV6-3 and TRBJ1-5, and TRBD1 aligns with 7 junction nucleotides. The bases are TGTGCCAGCAGTTGGGACAGTGATCAGCCCCAGCATTTT. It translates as CASSWDSDQPQHF.